What follows are 29 T cell receptor beta chains derived from one specimen sequenced in a study of PD-1 blockade in classical Hodgkin lymphoma. Assay: immunoSEQ multiplex PCR; the TCRdb copy retains only in-frame clones and omits some. This table holds around 4,200 clones, approximately 67% found once. Specified time point: cycle 4 day 1 (C4D1), after five to seven weeks of nivolumab. Each patient experienced a relapse that followed autologous stem cell transplantation, and brentuximab vedotin exposure varied. Magnetic negative selection of thawed PBMCs yielded the CD8+ T cells. The sequences come from CD8+ T cells from blood, collected before the fourth cycle of nivolumab. Receptor source: a human donor with classical Hodgkin lymphoma.

The J gene is TRBJ2-1, the V gene TRBV27; D not certain. The germline CDR1 and CDR2 sequences are MNHEY and SMNVEV (reference sequence). V was shortened by 7 bases and J by 0 bases, with 10 bases between the two germline ends. The CDR3 consists of 14 residues. In DNA form, the CDR3 reads TGTGCCAGCACTCTGAGTAGCTCCTACAATGAGCAGTTCTTC. Translation gives CASTLSSSYNEQFF.

CDR3 DNA sequence: TGTGCCAGCAGCTTAGGGGGGGCAGGGTACGGAAACACCATATATTTT. Translating gives CASSLGGAGYGNTIYF. This chain joins TRBV11-2 and TRBJ1-3; the D gene is possibly TRBD1 (6 bases). CDR1 and CDR2 (germline): SGHAT, FQNNGV. V was clipped by 1 base and J by 4 bases, with 14 bases between them. The CDR3 sequence is 16 residues long.

The chain joins TRBV15 to TRBJ2-7; weak D call: TRBD1 (6 bases). CDR1 and CDR2 (germline): LNHNV, YYDKDF (reference sequence). CDR3 length: 14 amino acids. V shed 2 bases and J shed 0 bases, with 8 bases lying between them. Written as DNA, the CDR3 is TGTGCCACCAGCAGACTGACAGGCTCCTACGAGCAGTACTTC. It specifies CATSRLTGSYEQYF.

CDR3 DNA: TGTGCCAGCAGCGTACAAGGACAGGGTAACTATGGCTACACCTTC. It specifies CASSVQGQGNYGYTF. The chain is built from TRBV9 and TRBJ1-2; 8 nucleotides agree with TRBD1. Germline loops: CDR1 SGDLS, CDR2 YYNGEE. V lost 1 base to trimming and J lost 1 base; unmatched junction nucleotides: 3. The CDR3 runs 15 residues.

As regards this clone: Its ends do not fully match the called genes, so a read error is possible. The genes are TRBV27 and TRBJ2-7; possibly TRBD2 for D (5 bases). Germline V gene lookup returns CDR1 MNHEY and CDR2 SMNVEV (reference sequence). This CDR3 has 11 residues. The CDR3 DNA sequence: TGTGCCAGCAGTTTCGGACTTGAGCAGCACTTC. Its translation is CASSFGLEQHF.

The chain recombines TRBV6-5 with TRBJ1-1; D is uncertain. CDR3 length equals 14 residues. Looked up from germline, CDR1 is MNHEY and CDR2 is SVGAGI. Trimming pared 0 bases from V and 4 bases from J, leaving 9 bases between. The CDR3 sequence: CASSYSTLGTEAFF. The CDR3 DNA reads as TGTGCCAGCAGTTACTCTACATTGGGCACTGAAGCTTTCTTT.

The chain recombines TRBV9 with TRBJ2-1, with TRBD1 identical over 7 bases. With V trimmed by 3 bases and J by 10 bases, 1 base remained unmatched. The CDR3 has 11 amino acids. Germline V lookup: CDR1 SGDLS, CDR2 YYNGEE. The CDR3 spells CASSAGQEQFF. As DNA, the CDR3 is TGTGCCAGCAGCGCGGGACAGGAGCAGTTCTTC.

The chain uses TRBV5-6 and TRBJ2-3; the match to TRBD2 covers 7 bases. V lost 7 bases, J lost 5 bases, and 7 bases stayed unmatched. Germline V gene lookup returns CDR1 SGHDT and CDR2 YYEEEE. CDR3 length: 13 amino acids. CDR3 residues: CASQYGGRDTQYF. The CDR3 DNA follows: TGTGCCAGCCAGTACGGGGGGAGAGATACGCAGTATTTT.

This clone was counted a single time. The chain joins TRBV9 to TRBJ2-7; 7 bases align to TRBD2. There are 15 residues in the CDR3. V shed 0 bases and J 4 bases; nucleotides not matched to a gene: 7. The germline CDR1 and CDR2 sequences are SGDLS and YYNGEE. CDR3 nucleotides: TGTGCCAGCAGCGTAGGGAGGGGAGGGCGGTACGAGCAGTACTTC. Amino acids: CASSVGRGGRYEQYF.

In DNA, the CDR3 is TGTGCCAGCAGCTCCGACCTTGAGCAGTTCTTC. It encodes CASSSDLEQFF. The V call is TRBV11-2, the J call TRBJ2-1; D is unclear. Germline-derived CDR1 and CDR2 are SGHAT and FQNNGV. V lost 4 bases, J lost 9 bases, and 7 bases lay in between. The CDR3 extends over 11 amino acids. The full variable domain, in which reference TRBV11-2 and TRBJ2-1 provide the parts outside the CDR3, is EAGVAQSPRYKIIEKRQSVAFWCNPISGHATLYWYQQILGQGPKLLIQFQNNGVVDDSQLPKDRFSAERLKGVDSTLKIQPAKLEDSAVYLCASSSDLEQFFGPGTRLTVL.

V gene TRBV6-5 combines with J gene TRBJ2-7; D tentatively reads TRBD1 or TRBD2 (5 bases each). Germline V gene lookup returns CDR1 MNHEY and CDR2 SVGAGI. CDR3 size: 15 residues. V dropped 6 bases and J dropped 0 bases, with 15 bases sitting between them. In DNA, the CDR3 is TGTGCCAGCAGAGAGGGGATGGCTAGCTCCTACGAGCAGTACTTC. Its protein is CASREGMASSYEQYF.

The rearrangement joins TRBV5-5 to TRBJ2-7; the D gene is possibly TRBD2 (5 bases). The germline V gene has CDR1 SGHKS and CDR2 YYEKEE (reference sequence). Trimming took off 3 bases at V and 0 bases at J, with 10 bases between the two ends. The CDR3 contains 14 residues. CDR3: CASSSRGDSYEQYF. CDR3 in DNA: TGTGCCAGCAGCTCCCGGGGTGACTCCTACGAGCAGTACTTC.

This clone occurred once. J is TRBJ1-1 and V is TRBV25-1; D is perhaps TRBD1 (6 bases). This CDR3 is built from 12 residues. Trimming shortened V by 4 bases and J by 7 bases, and 10 bases separated the two germline ends. Looked up from germline, CDR1 is MGHDK and CDR2 is SYGVNS. The CDR3 DNA reads as TGTGCCAGCAGTGTTAGACAGGTTGAAGCTTTCTTT. Its protein product is CASSVRQVEAFF. The variable domain in full, completed from reference TRBV25-1 and TRBJ1-1, reads EADIYQTPRYLVIGTGKKITLECSQTMGHDKMYWYQQDPGMELHLIHYSYGVNSTEKGDLSSESTVSRIRTEHFPLTLESARPSHTSQYLCASSVRQVEAFFGQGTRLTVV.

This clone appeared a few times. The chain combines TRBV4-2 with TRBJ1-6, with D unresolved. Trimming cost V 0 bases and J 8 bases, with 14 bases left between them. This CDR3 has 16 amino acids. Germline lookup yields CDR1 LGHNA and CDR2 YNFKEQ. CDR3 nucleotides: TGTGCCAGCAGCCAAGATCGTTGGACTGATGATTCACCCCTCCACTTT. This gives the protein CASSQDRWTDDSPLHF.

V usage is TRBV7-9 and J usage is TRBJ2-7, with TRBD2 matching 7 bases. CDR3 length: 14 amino acids. Germline lookup yields CDR1 SEHNR and CDR2 FQNEAQ (reference sequence). Losses at the gene ends were 7 bases for V and 5 bases for J; bases not matched to a gene: 11. CDR3 protein: CASTPGGFGNEQYF. For the CDR3, the DNA is TGTGCCAGCACACCCGGGGGGTTCGGAAACGAGCAGTACTTC.

The chain couples TRBV5-5 to TRBJ2-7, with D possibly matching TRBD1 (6 bases). The CDR3 is 14 amino acids. Trimming took off 6 bases at V and 3 bases at J, with 16 bases between the two ends. The germline V gene encodes CDR1 SGHKS and CDR2 YYEKEE (reference sequence). The CDR3 reads CASTPKAGVYEQYF. For the CDR3, the DNA is TGTGCCAGCACCCCGAAGGCAGGGGTCTACGAGCAGTACTTC.

This rearrangement joins TRBV2 to TRBJ1-2; D possibly corresponds to TRBD1 (6 bases). Germline values: CDR1 SNHLY, CDR2 FYNNEI. The CDR3 is 13 amino acids. V was cut by 4 bases and J by 3 bases, with 9 bases left in between. The CDR3 bases are TGTGCCAGCAGTGGGACAGCAGACTATGGCTACACCTTC. It translates to CASSGTADYGYTF.

V gene TRBV7-9 combines with J gene TRBJ1-2, with 12 positions matching TRBD1. Germline loops: CDR1 SEHNR, CDR2 FQNEAQ (reference sequence). The CDR3 contains 16 residues. Trimming at V came to 1 base and at J to 6 bases, leaving 6 bases not matched to a gene. The CDR3 DNA sequence: TGTGCCAGCAGCTTAGGTTTGGGACAGGGGGCGAATGGCTACACCTTC. Protein product: CASSLGLGQGANGYTF. Drawing the rest from reference TRBV7-9 and TRBJ1-2, the complete variable domain is DTGVSQNPRHKITKRGQNVTFRCDPISEHNRLYWYRQTLGQGPEFLTYFQNEAQLEKSRLLSDRFSAERPKGSFSTLEIQRTEQGDSAMYLCASSLGLGQGANGYTFGSGTRLTVV.

The rearrangement links TRBV11-2 to TRBJ2-1, with TRBD1 matching 8 bases. The CDR3 runs to 17 residues. Looked up from germline, CDR1 is SGHAT and CDR2 is FQNNGV. V gave up 5 bases and J gave up 6 bases; unmatched junction bases: 15. The CDR3 DNA is TGTGCCAGCAGCCCGACTGGTGGACAGGGTAGATTCAATGAGCAGTTCTTC. Its translation: CASSPTGGQGRFNEQFF.

By sample fraction, this clone is medium-sized. CDR3: CASSAGGNTEAFF. The CDR3, as DNA: TGTGCCAGCAGCGCCGGGGGGAACACTGAAGCTTTCTTT. The chain employs TRBV9 and TRBJ1-1, with a weak D call TRBD1 (5 bases). Germline V lookup: CDR1 SGDLS, CDR2 YYNGEE. CDR3 length equals 13 residues. V was pared by 3 bases and J by 1 base, with 7 bases between.

Only one count was recorded for this clone. The rearrangement uses TRBV27 and TRBJ1-4, with D maybe TRBD1 (6 bases). The CDR3 totals 13 residues. Trimming cost V 4 bases and J 10 bases, with 13 bases left between them. Germline-derived CDR1 and CDR2 are MNHEY and SMNVEV (reference sequence). Written as DNA, the CDR3 is TGTGCCAGCAGTTGGGGGGCCAGAAGAAAACTGTTTTTT. This gives the protein CASSWGARRKLFF.

The chain has TRBV2 and TRBJ1-4; 7 nucleotides line up with TRBD1. The CDR3 sequence is 17 residues long. Germline-derived CDR1 and CDR2 are SNHLY and FYNNEI. The trim removed 6 bases at V and 0 bases at J, leaving 10 bases unmatched. This CDR3 is CASRDGQVPTTNEKLFF. The CDR3 DNA follows: TGTGCCAGCAGGGACGGACAGGTCCCAACAACTAATGAAAAACTGTTTTTT.

This chain connects TRBV5-1 to TRBJ2-5; 9 bases are shared with TRBD1. Germline values: CDR1 SGHRS, CDR2 YFSETQ. V dropped 3 bases and J dropped 3; count of bases not matched to a gene: 6. The CDR3 has 15 residues. CDR3 bases: TGCGCCAGCAGCTGGACAGGGGCCCCCGAAGAGACCCAGTACTTC. This gives the protein CASSWTGAPEETQYF.

V is TRBV2 and J is TRBJ2-7; no firm D call. The CDR3 runs to 14 residues. Germline lookup yields CDR1 SNHLY and CDR2 FYNNEI. V shed 10 bases and J shed 4 bases, with 20 bases lying between them. The CDR3 loop is CATRTAQVNYEQYF. For the CDR3, the DNA is TGTGCCACCCGGACCGCGCAGGTTAATTACGAGCAGTACTTC.

This chain links TRBV13 with TRBJ2-4; weak D call: TRBD1 (6 bases). This CDR3 is 12 amino acids long. Trimming pared 1 base from V and 8 bases from J, leaving 6 bases between. Germline V gene lookup returns CDR1 PRHDT and CDR2 FYEKMQ (reference sequence). CDR3 DNA sequence: TGTGCCAGCAGCTTAGAGGGGGACATTCAGTACTTC. Protein sequence: CASSLEGDIQYF.

This clone was counted a few times. J is TRBJ1-2 and V is TRBV5-4; maybe TRBD1 (5 bases). CDR3 size: 15 residues. Trimming removed 1 base from V and 5 bases from J, with 15 bases in between. Germline loops: CDR1 SGHNT, CDR2 YYREEE (reference sequence). This CDR3 reads CASSLLRDHLYGYTF. CDR3 in DNA: TGTGCCAGCAGCTTGCTAAGGGACCATTTATATGGCTACACCTTC.

The rearrangement uses TRBV5-1 and TRBJ2-2, with TRBD1 identical over 7 bases. The CDR3 consists of 15 residues. Trimming at V came to 5 bases and at J to 0 bases, leaving 4 bases not matched to a gene. Germline V lookup: CDR1 SGHRS, CDR2 YFSETQ. The CDR3 DNA sequence: TGCGCCAGCAGACCCGACAGGGCGAACACCGGGGAGCTGTTTTTT. Translating it yields CASRPDRANTGELFF.

The V call is TRBV29-1, the J call TRBJ1-2; D is unresolved. The length of the CDR3 is 14 residues. Looked up from germline, CDR1 is SQVTM and CDR2 is ANQGSEA. With 2 bases removed from V and 6 bases from J, the gap between germline ends came to 16 bases. In DNA form, the CDR3 reads TGCAGCGTTGAATGGGCAGGCCGGCTCAATGGCTACACCTTC. It codes for CSVEWAGRLNGYTF. The full variable domain, rest sourced from reference TRBV29-1 and TRBJ1-2, is SAVISQKPSRDICQRGTSLTIQCQVDSQVTMMFWYRQQPGQSLTLIATANQGSEATYESGFVIDKFPISRPNLTFSTLTVSNMSPEDSSIYLCSVEWAGRLNGYTFGSGTRLTVV.

The table lists this clone with a few counts. This rearrangement joins TRBV4-1 to TRBJ1-2, with D unclear. Germline CDR1 reads MGHRA; CDR2 reads YSYEKL. V gave up 4 bases and J gave up 4 bases, with 16 bases separating them. The CDR3 is made up of 15 amino acids. This chain's CDR3 is CASSLSLGSGYGYTF. The CDR3 DNA reads TGCGCCAGCAGCCTCAGTCTTGGCAGTGGCTATGGCTACACCTTC.